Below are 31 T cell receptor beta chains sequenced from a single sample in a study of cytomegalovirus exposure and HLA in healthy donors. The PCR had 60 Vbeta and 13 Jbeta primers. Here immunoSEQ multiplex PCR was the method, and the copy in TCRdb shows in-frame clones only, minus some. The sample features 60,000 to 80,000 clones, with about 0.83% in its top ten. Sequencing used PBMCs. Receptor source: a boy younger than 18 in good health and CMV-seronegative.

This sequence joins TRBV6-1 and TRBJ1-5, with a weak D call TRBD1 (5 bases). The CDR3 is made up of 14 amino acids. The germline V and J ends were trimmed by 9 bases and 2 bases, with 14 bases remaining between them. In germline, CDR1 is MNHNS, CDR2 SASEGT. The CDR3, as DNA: TGTGCCAGTAACGACAGAATAGGCAATCAGCCCCAGCATTTT. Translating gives CASNDRIGNQPQHF.

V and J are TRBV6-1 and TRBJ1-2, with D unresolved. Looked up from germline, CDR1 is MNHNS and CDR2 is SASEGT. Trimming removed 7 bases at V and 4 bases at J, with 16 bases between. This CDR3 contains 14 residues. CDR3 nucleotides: TGTGCCAGCACCCCAGGCGAGGGTTCCTATGGCTACACCTTC. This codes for CASTPGEGSYGYTF.

The CDR3: CASSPRTGGNEQFF. CDR3 bases: TGCGCCAGCAGCCCCCGGACAGGGGGGAATGAGCAGTTCTTC. The chain combines TRBV4-3 with TRBJ2-1, with 10 bases that match TRBD1. With V trimmed by 4 bases and J by 7 bases, 4 bases remained unmatched. The CDR3 covers 14 residues. In germline, CDR1 is LGHNA, CDR2 YSLEER.

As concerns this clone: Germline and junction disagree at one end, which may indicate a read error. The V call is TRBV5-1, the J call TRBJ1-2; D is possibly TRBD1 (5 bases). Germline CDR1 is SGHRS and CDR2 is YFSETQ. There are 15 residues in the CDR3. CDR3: CATSPKGTGYYGYTF. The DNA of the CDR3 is TGCGCCACCAGCCCCAAGGGCACAGGATACTATGGCTACACCTTC.

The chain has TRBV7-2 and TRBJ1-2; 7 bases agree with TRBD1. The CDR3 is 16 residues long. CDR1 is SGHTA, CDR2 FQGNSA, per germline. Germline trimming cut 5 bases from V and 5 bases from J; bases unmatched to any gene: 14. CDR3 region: CASSDRTGSSWYGYTF. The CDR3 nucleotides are TGTGCCAGCAGCGACCGGACAGGCTCTTCATGGTATGGCTACACCTTC.

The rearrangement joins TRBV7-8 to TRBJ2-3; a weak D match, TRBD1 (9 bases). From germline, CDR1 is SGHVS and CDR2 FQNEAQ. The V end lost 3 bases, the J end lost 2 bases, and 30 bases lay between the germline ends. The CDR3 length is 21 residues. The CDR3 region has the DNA TGTGCCAGCAGCTTCCATACCGGGACAGGGATGCGGGGGGAGCACACAGATACGCAGTATTTT. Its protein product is CASSFHTGTGMRGEHTDTQYF.

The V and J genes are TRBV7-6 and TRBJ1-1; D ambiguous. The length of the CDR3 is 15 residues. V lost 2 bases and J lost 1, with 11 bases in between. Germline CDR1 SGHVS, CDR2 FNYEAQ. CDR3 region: CASSLKITGNTEAFF. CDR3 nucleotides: TGTGCCAGCAGCTTAAAGATAACGGGGAACACTGAAGCTTTCTTT. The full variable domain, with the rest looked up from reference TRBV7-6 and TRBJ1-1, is GAGVSQSPRYKVTKRGQDVALRCDPISGHVSLYWYRQALGQGPEFLTYFNYEAQQDKSGLPNDRFSAERPEGSISTLTIQRTEQRDSAMYRCASSLKITGNTEAFFGQGTRLTVV.

CDR3 DNA sequence: TGTGCCAGCAGTTACTCGGGGGCTGGGAACTATGGCTACACCTTC. It is translated as CASSYSGAGNYGYTF. The V and J genes are TRBV6-5 and TRBJ1-2, with a weak D call TRBD1 (6 bases). This CDR3 contains 15 residues. The V end lost 0 bases, the J end lost 2 bases, and 10 bases lay between the germline ends. The V gene's germline CDR1 is MNHEY and CDR2 SVGAGI.

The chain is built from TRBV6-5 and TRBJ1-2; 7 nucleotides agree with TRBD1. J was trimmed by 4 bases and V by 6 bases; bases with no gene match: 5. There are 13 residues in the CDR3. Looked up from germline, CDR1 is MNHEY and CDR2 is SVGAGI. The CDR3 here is CASSRGGGYGYTF. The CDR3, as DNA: TGTGCCAGCAGCCGAGGGGGCGGCTATGGCTACACCTTC.

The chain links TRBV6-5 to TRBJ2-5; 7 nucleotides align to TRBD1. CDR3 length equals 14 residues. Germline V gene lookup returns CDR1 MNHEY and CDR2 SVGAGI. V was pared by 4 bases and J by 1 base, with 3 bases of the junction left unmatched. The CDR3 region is CASSSGQIQETQYF. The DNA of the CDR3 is TGTGCCAGCAGTTCGGGACAGATCCAAGAGACCCAGTACTTC.

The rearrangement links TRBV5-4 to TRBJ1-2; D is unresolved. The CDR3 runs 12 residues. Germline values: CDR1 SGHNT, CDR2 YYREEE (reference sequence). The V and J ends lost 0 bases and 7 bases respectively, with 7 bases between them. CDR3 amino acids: CASSLDRGGYTF. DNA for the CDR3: TGTGCCAGCAGCTTGGATAGAGGTGGCTACACCTTC.

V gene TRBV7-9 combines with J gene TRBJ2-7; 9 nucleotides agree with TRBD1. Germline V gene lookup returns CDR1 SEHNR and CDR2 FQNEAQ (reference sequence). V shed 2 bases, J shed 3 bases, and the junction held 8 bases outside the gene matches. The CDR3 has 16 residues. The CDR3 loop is CASSLYGDRDLYEQYF. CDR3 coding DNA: TGTGCCAGCAGCTTATACGGGGACAGGGACCTCTACGAGCAGTACTTC.

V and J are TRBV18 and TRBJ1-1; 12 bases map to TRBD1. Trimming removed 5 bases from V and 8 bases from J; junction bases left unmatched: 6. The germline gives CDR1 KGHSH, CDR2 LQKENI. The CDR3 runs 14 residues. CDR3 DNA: TGTGCCAGCTCAATAACCGGGACAGGGGGCGAAGCTTTCTTT. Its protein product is CASSITGTGGEAFF.

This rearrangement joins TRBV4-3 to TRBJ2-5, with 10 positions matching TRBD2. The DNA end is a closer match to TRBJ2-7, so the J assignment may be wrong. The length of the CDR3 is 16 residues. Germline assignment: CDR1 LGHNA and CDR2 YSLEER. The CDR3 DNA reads TGCGCCAGCAGCCAAGAGGTAGCGGGAGGTCCCTACGAGCAGTACTTC. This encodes CASSQEVAGGPYEQYF.

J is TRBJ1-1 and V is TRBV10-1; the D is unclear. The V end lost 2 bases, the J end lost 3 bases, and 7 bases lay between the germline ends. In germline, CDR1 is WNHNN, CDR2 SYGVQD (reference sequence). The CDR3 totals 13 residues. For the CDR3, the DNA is TGCGCCAGCAGTGAGGTTCGCGACACTGAAGCTTTCTTT. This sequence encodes CASSEVRDTEAFF.

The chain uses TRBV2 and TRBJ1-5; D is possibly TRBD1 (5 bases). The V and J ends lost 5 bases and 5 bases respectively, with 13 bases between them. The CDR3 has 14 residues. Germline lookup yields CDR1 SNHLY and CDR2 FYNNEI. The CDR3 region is CASSMTESHQPQHF. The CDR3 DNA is TGTGCCAGCAGTATGACAGAGAGCCATCAGCCCCAGCATTTT.

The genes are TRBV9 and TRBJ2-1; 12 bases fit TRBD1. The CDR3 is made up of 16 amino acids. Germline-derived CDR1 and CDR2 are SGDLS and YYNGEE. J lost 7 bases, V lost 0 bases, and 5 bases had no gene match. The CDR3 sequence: CASSVEGDRGRNEQFF. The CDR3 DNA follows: TGTGCCAGCAGCGTAGAGGGGGACAGGGGGCGGAATGAGCAGTTCTTC.

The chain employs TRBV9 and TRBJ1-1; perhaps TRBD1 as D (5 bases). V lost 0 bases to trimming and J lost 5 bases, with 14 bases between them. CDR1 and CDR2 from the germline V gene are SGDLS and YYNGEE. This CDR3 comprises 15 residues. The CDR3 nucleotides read TGTGCCAGCAGCGTAGTGTCTGAACCAGGGACTGAAGCTTTCTTT. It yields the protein CASSVVSEPGTEAFF. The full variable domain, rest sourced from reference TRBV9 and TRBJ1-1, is DSGVTQTPKHLITATGQRVTLRCSPRSGDLSVYWYQQSLDQGLQFLIQYYNGEERAKGNILERFSAQQFPDLHSELNLSSLELGDSALYFCASSVVSEPGTEAFFGQGTRLTVV.

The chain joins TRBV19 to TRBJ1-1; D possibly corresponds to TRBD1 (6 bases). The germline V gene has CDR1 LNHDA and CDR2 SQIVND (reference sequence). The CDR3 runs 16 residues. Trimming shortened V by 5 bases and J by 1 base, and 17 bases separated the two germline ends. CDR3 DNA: TGTGCCAGTAGTCCCCGGACAGCCTTTTCGAACACTGAAGCTTTCTTT. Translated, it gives CASSPRTAFSNTEAFF.

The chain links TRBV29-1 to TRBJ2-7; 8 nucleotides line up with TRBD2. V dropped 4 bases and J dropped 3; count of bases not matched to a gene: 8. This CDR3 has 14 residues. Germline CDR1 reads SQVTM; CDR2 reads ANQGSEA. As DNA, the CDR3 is TGCAGCGTTGGATCCGGGACTAGAAACTACGAGCAGTACTTC. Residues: CSVGSGTRNYEQYF.

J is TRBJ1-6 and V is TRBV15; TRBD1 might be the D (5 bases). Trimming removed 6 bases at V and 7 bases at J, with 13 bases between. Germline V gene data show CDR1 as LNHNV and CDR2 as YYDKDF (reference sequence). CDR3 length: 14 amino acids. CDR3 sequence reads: CATRLTGENSPLHF. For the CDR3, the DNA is TGTGCCACCAGGCTTACAGGAGAGAATTCACCCCTCCACTTT.

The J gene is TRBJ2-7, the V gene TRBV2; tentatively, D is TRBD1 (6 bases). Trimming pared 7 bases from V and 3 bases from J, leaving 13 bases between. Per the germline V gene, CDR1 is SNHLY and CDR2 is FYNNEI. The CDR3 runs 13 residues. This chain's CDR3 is CASNLGQIYEQYF. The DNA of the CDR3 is TGTGCCAGCAACTTAGGACAGATCTACGAGCAGTACTTC.

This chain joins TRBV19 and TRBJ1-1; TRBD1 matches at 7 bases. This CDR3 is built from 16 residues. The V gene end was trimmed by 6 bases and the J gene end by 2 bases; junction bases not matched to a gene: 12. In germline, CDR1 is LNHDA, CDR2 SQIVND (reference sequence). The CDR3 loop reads CASSPPAGGYNTEAFF. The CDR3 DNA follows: TGTGCCAGTAGCCCTCCGGCAGGGGGTTATAACACTGAAGCTTTCTTT.

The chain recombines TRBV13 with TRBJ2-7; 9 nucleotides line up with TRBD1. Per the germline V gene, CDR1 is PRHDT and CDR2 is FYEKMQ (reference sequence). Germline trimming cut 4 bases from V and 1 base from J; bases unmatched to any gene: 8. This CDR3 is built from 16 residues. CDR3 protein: CASSYPGTGYSYEQYF. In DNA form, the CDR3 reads TGTGCCAGCAGCTATCCCGGGACAGGGTATTCCTACGAGCAGTACTTC.

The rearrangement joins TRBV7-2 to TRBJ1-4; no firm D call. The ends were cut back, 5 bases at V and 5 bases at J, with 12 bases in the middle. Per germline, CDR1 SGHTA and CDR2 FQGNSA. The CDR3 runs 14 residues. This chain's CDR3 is CASSVRHTNEKLFF. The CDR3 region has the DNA TGTGCCAGCAGCGTGAGACATACGAATGAAAAACTGTTTTTT.

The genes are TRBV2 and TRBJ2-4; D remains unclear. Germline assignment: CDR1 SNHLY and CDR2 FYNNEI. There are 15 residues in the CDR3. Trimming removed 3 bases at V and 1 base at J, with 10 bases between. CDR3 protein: CASSETQVAKNIQYF. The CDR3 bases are TGTGCCAGCAGTGAGACGCAGGTGGCCAAAAACATTCAGTACTTC.

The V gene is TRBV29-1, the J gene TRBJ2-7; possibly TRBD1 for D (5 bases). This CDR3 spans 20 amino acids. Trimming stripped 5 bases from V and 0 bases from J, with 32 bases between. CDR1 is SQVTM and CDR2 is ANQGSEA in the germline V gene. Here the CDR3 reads CSVRAGWELFDGEASYEQYF. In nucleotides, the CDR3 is TGCAGCGTTCGGGCAGGGTGGGAATTGTTTGACGGAGAGGCCTCCTACGAGCAGTACTTC.

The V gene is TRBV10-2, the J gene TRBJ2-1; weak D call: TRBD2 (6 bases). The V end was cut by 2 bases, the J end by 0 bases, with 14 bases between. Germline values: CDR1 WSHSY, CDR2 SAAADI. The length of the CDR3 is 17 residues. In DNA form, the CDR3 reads TGCGCCAGCAGTGAGGCGGGAAAAAGCTTCTCCTACAATGAGCAGTTCTTC. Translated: CASSEAGKSFSYNEQFF.

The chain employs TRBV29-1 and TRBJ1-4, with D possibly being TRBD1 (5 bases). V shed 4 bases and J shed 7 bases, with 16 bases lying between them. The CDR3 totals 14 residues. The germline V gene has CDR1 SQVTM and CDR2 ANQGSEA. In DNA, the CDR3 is TGCAGCGTTGTGGTTGGGGGAGGGAGTGAAAAACTGTTTTTT. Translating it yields CSVVVGGGSEKLFF.

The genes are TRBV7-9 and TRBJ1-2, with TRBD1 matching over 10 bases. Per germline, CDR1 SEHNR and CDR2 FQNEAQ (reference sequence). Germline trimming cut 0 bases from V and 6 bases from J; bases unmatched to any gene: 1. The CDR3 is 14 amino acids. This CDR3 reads CASSLAGTGDGYTF. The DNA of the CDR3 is TGTGCCAGCAGCTTAGCCGGGACAGGGGATGGCTACACCTTC.

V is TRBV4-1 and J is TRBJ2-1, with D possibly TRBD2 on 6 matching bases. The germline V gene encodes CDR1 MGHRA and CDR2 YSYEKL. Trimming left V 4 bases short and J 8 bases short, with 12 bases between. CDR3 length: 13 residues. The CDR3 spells CASSPPGVYEQFF. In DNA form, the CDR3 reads TGCGCCAGCAGCCCACCGGGAGTTTATGAGCAGTTCTTC.